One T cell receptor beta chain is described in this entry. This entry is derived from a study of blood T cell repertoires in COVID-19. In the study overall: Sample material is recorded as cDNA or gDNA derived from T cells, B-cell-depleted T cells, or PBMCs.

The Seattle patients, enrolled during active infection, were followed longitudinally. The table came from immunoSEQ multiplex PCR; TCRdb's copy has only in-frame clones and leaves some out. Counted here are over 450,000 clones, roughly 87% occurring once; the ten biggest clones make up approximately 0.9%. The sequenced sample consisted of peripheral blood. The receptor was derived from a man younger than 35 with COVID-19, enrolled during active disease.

CDR3 sequence: CASSLDRLAGGYEQYF. In nucleotides, the CDR3 is TGTGCCAGCAGCTTGGATAGGCTAGCGGGGGGCTACGAGCAGTACTTC. This chain connects TRBV5-8 to TRBJ2-7; 11 bases line up with TRBD2. CDR1 and CDR2 (germline): SGHTS, YDEGEE. The CDR3 is made up of 16 amino acids. V gave up 0 bases and J gave up 3 bases; unmatched junction bases: 5.